The present T cell receptor beta chain was sequenced within a study of identical twins. Regarding the study as a whole: Beta out-of-frame twin sharing showed a weaker excess. Whereas memory repertoires showed no such difference, abundant cord blood beta clonotypes carried fewer insertions.

All donors were healthy, and all were Caucasian. CDR1 LNHNV and CDR2 YYDKDF come from the germline V gene (reference sequence). The V end lost 0 bases, the J end lost 4 bases, and 8 bases lay between the germline ends. This CDR3 comprises 14 residues. This clonotype was detected a few times. Its cognate antigen is unknown. One entry per CDR3 protein, called by TCRdb with MiXCR from the 5' RACE reads. The table has 450,000 to 650,000 distinct CDR3 sequences, roughly 15% seen once. This sample was also put to use in a study of yellow fever vaccine responses in identical twins.

The sample comprised CD4+ T cells sorted from blood. This TCR derives from a young woman in good health. This chain joins TRBV15 and TRBJ2-3; D is undetermined. This CDR3 is CATSRESLPDTQYF. The CDR3 DNA is TGTGCCACCAGCAGAGAGTCACTCCCAGATACGCAGTATTTT.